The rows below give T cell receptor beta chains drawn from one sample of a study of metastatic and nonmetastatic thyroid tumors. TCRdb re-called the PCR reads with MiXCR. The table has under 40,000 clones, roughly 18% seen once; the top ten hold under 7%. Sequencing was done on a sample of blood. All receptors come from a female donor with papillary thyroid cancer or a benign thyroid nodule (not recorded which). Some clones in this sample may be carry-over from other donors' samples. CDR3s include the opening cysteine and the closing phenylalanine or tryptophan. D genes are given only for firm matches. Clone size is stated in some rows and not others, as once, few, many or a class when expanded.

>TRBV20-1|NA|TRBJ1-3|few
CSARSGATVPTFSGNTIYF
TGCAGTGCTAGATCCGGGGCTACCGTGCCTACTTTCTCTGGAAACACCATATATTTT
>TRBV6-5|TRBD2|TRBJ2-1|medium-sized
CASSHLSGRTSYNEQFF
TGTGCCAGCTCCCACCTCAGCGGGAGGACGTCCTACAATGAGCAGTTCTTC
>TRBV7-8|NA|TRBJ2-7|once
CASSRGGEVEQYF
TGTGCCAGCAGTCGGGGAGGCGAAGTCGAGCAGTACTTC
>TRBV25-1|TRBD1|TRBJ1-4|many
CASSEYGQGANMANEKLFF
TGTGCCAGCAGTGAATATGGACAGGGGGCAAATATGGCTAATGAAAAACTGTTTTTT
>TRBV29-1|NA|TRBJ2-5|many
CSVGADAVETQYF
TGCAGCGTTGGTGCAGACGCCGTGGAGACCCAGTACTTC
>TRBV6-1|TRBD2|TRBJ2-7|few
CASRDPGLPTQYF
TGTGCCAGCAGAGATCCGGGACTACCGACGCAGTACTTC
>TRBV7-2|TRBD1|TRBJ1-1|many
CASRSFAGGTEAFF
TGTGCCAGCCGCTCGTTTGCAGGGGGCACTGAAGCTTTCTTT
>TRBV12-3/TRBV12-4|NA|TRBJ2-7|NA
CASSSKTMKAAEQYF
TGTGCCAGCAGCTCTAAGACTATGAAGGCCGCAGAGCAGTACTTC
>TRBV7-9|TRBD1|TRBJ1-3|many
CASSKTGTSGNTIYF
TGTGCCAGCAGCAAGACAGGGACGTCTGGAAACACCATATATTTT
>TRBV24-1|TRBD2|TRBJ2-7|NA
CATSDAGTSGRNTYEQYF
TGTGCCACCAGTGACGCCGGGACTAGCGGGAGAAACACCTACGAGCAGTACTTC
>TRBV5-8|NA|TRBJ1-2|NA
CASSLRPGGYTF
TGTGCCAGCAGCTTACGGCCGGGGGGCTACACCTTC